This is a list of T cell receptor beta chains from one sample in a study of blood T cell repertoires in COVID-19. The assay was immunoSEQ multiplex PCR, and TCRdb's table has in-frame clones only and misses some. The sample has approximately 190,000 clones; over 70% are singletons. The sample comprised peripheral blood. The receptors derive from a man aged 60 to 75 with active or convalescent COVID-19. The CDR3 runs from the conserved cysteine through the conserved F or W. D genes are given only for firm matches. The listing skips clone size in some rows; elsewhere it reads once, few, many or a size class.

J gene	clone size	D gene	V gene	CDR3 DNA	CDR3 protein
TRBJ2-1	NA	TRBD2	TRBV7-2	TGTGCCAGCAGCTTAGCCGGTCTAGCGGGGGACAATGAGCAGTTCTTC	CASSLAGLAGDNEQFF
TRBJ1-2	NA	TRBD1	TRBV6-5	TGTGCCAACATGGGACAGGGGTATGGCTACACCTTC	CANMGQGYGYTF
TRBJ2-7	NA	NA	TRBV19	TGTGCCAGTAGTATGGGCGGGCCACCCTACGAGCAGTACTTC	CASSMGGPPYEQYF
TRBJ1-5	NA	NA	TRBV18	TGTGCCAGCTCACCACTTTCAGGGACTCGTCCCCAGCCCCAGCATTTT	CASSPLSGTRPQPQHF
TRBJ1-1	once	NA	TRBV9	TGTGCCAGCAGCGTAGGCCCGGACATGAACACTGAAGCTTTCTTT	CASSVGPDMNTEAFF
TRBJ2-3	NA	TRBD2	TRBV9	TGTGCCAGCAGCGCTACTAGCGCCAGCACAGATACGCAGTATTTT	CASSATSASTDTQYF
TRBJ1-3	NA	TRBD1	TRBV6-4	TGTGCCAGACCGACAGGGATGGACTCTGGAAACACCATATATTTT	CARPTGMDSGNTIYF
TRBJ1-1	NA	TRBD1	TRBV5-1	TGCGCCAGCAGCTGGAGGGGACAGGTGGACACTGAAGCTTTCTTT	CASSWRGQVDTEAFF
TRBJ2-1	NA	NA	TRBV4-1	TGCGCCAGCAGCCAAGAGCGAACAGGGTTTAACAATGAGCAGTTCTTC	CASSQERTGFNNEQFF
TRBJ2-2	NA	TRBD2	TRBV5-1	TGCGCCAGCAGCCGCAACAGGGGAGGAGCGGGAGGTGAGCGGGAGCTGTTTTTT	CASSRNRGGAGGERELFF
TRBJ2-5	NA	TRBD2	TRBV10-3	TGTGCCATCAGTGGGACTAGCGCCCAAGAGACCCAGTACTTC	CAISGTSAQETQYF
TRBJ2-1	NA	TRBD1	TRBV28	TGTGCCTTAGAGGGACAGGGCCTCAATGAGCAGTTCTTC	CALEGQGLNEQFF
TRBJ1-1	NA	TRBD1	TRBV15	TGTGCCACCAGCAGAGATCTCCACAGGGGCACTGAAGCTTTCTTT	CATSRDLHRGTEAFF
TRBJ2-3	NA	TRBD1	TRBV6-2/TRBV6-3	TGTGCCAGCAGCGATACCGGGACAGGGACAGATACGCAGTATTTT	CASSDTGTGTDTQYF
TRBJ1-4	NA	NA	TRBV7-9	TGTGCCAGCAGCCACGACAGCGGGAATGAAAAACTGTTTTTT	CASSHDSGNEKLFF
TRBJ1-2	NA	TRBD1	TRBV28	TGTGCCAGCAGTTCCGGGACAGGGGGCTTCTATGGCTACACCTTC	CASSSGTGGFYGYTF
TRBJ2-7	NA	TRBD2	TRBV28	TGTGCCAGCACCCCGGGGGGGGCGCTTTCCTACGAGCAGTACTTC	CASTPGGALSYEQYF
TRBJ2-3	NA	NA	TRBV11-2	TGTGCCAGCAGCTTAAGGAGCTATGGCACAGATACGCAGTATTTT	CASSLRSYGTDTQYF
TRBJ2-1	NA	TRBD2	TRBV28	TGTGCCAGCAGTTTCCCACTAGCGGTATACAATGAGCAGTTCTTC	CASSFPLAVYNEQFF
TRBJ2-1	once	TRBD2	TRBV7-8	TGTGCCAGCAGCTTACCGGGACTAGCGGGATTTGAGCAGTTCTTC	CASSLPGLAGFEQFF
TRBJ2-4	NA	TRBD2	TRBV28	TGTGCCAGCACCCTGAGCGGTGCGGGAGGCCCGGGAAACATTCAGTACTTC	CASTLSGAGGPGNIQYF
TRBJ2-7	NA	NA	TRBV7-9	TGTGCCAGCAGCCAGCCGGGACACTCCCAGGGCGAGCAGTACTTC	CASSQPGHSQGEQYF
TRBJ1-3	NA	TRBD1	TRBV4-1	TGCGCCAGCAGCGCCGTGGGACAGGGGATGGCTGGAAACACCATATATTTT	CASSAVGQGMAGNTIYF
TRBJ2-1	NA	TRBD2	TRBV7-3	TGTGCCAGCAGCTTTACTAGCGGCACATACAATGAGCAGTTCTTC	CASSFTSGTYNEQFF
TRBJ1-2	NA	TRBD1	TRBV4-1	TGCGCCAGCAGCCAAGAGTGGGCAGGGGGCTTCTCTGTCGGCTACACCTTC	CASSQEWAGGFSVGYTF
TRBJ1-1	few	TRBD1	TRBV6-2/TRBV6-3	TGTGCCAGCAGTTACCCAGGACAGGAACTTGAAGCTTTCTTT	CASSYPGQELEAFF
TRBJ1-5	NA	NA	TRBV27	TGTGCCAGCAGTTTACGCGCGGGTTGGCCCCAGCATTTT	CASSLRAGWPQHF
TRBJ1-5	NA	NA	TRBV6-2/TRBV6-3	TGTGCCAGCAGCTTCGGGGGGTACAATCAGCCCCAGCATTTT	CASSFGGYNQPQHF
TRBJ2-1	NA	NA	TRBV7-2	TGTGCCAGCAGCCTACGACCGGAGGGCAATGAGCAGTTCTTC	CASSLRPEGNEQFF
TRBJ2-7	NA	TRBD1	TRBV6-6	TGTGCCAGCAGTCCGGGACAGAGCTACGAGCAGTACTTC	CASSPGQSYEQYF
TRBJ2-2	once	NA	TRBV3-1/TRBV3-2	TGTGCCAGCAGCCAAGCGGGAGTAGGGACCGGGGAGCTGTTTTTT	CASSQAGVGTGELFF
TRBJ2-2	once	TRBD2	TRBV19	TGTGCCAGTAGCCTGACTAGCGGGAGGTCCGGGGAGCTGTTTTTT	CASSLTSGRSGELFF
TRBJ2-7	NA	TRBD1	TRBV7-3	TGTGCCAGCAGCGGGGGACAGGGGTCCTACGAGCAGTACTTC	CASSGGQGSYEQYF
TRBJ1-6	NA	TRBD1	TRBV14	TGTGCCAGCAGCCAGCGGACAGGGGTTGGCTCACCCCTCCACTTT	CASSQRTGVGSPLHF
TRBJ1-5	NA	NA	TRBV27	TGTGCCAGCAGCTCCTCAGGGTTTGGCAATCAGCCCCAGCATTTT	CASSSSGFGNQPQHF
TRBJ1-4	many	NA	TRBV28	TGTGCCAGCAGCCCAACCGGGATATACGCGGAAAAACTGTTTTTT	CASSPTGIYAEKLFF
TRBJ1-2	NA	NA	TRBV4-1	TGCGCCAGCAGCCAAGAAGGGAGGTCCTATGGCTACACCTTC	CASSQEGRSYGYTF
TRBJ1-5	NA	NA	TRBV7-2	TGTGCCAGCAGCTTTACAGGGCGGGAGCCCCAGCATTTT	CASSFTGREPQHF
TRBJ1-4	NA	TRBD1	TRBV4-3	TGCGCCAGCAGCCAAGAGACAGGGGGGTTGTTCGAAAAACTGTTTTTT	CASSQETGGLFEKLFF
TRBJ1-1	NA	NA	TRBV10-3	TGTGCCATCAGCGCGTCCGGGACACGGAACACTGAAGCTTTCTTT	CAISASGTRNTEAFF
TRBJ2-5	NA	NA	TRBV7-9	TGTGCCAGCAGCAGCGGGTGGGGGGACCAAGAGACCCAGTACTTC	CASSSGWGDQETQYF
TRBJ1-6	NA	TRBD1	TRBV30	TGTGCCTGGAGTGCCAGGGGGCGCTTGGGGAATTCACCCCTCCACTTT	CAWSARGRLGNSPLHF
TRBJ2-5	NA	NA	TRBV19	TGTGCCAGTAGTATTGGGCTAGCGGAGACCCAGTACTTC	CASSIGLAETQYF
TRBJ1-1	few	NA	TRBV27	TGTGCCAGCAGTTTATCGGCAGGGATCACTGAAGCTTTCTTT	CASSLSAGITEAFF
TRBJ2-1	few	TRBD2	TRBV10-3	TGTGCCATCAGTGAGTCCGAGCGGGGCGCTTACAATGAGCAGTTCTTC	CAISESERGAYNEQFF
TRBJ2-2	NA	NA	TRBV6-4	TGTGCCAGCAGTGTGGGGCAGTTCACCGGGGAGCTGTTTTTT	CASSVGQFTGELFF
TRBJ2-1	NA	NA	TRBV4-3	TGCGCCAGCAGCCAAGATGCGTGGAGATTGAATGAGCAGTTCTTC	CASSQDAWRLNEQFF
TRBJ1-4	NA	NA	TRBV20-1	TGCAGTGCTAGTGCTGGACGGGGTGAAAAACTGTTTTTT	CSASAGRGEKLFF
TRBJ1-4	NA	NA	TRBV2	TGTGCCAGCAGACCGGACAGTCAAGTAAGGGAAAAACTGTTTTTT	CASRPDSQVREKLFF
TRBJ1-5	NA	NA	TRBV5-8	TGTGCCAGCAGCGGAGGGACGGCTAGCAATCAGCCCCAGCATTTT	CASSGGTASNQPQHF
TRBJ1-5	NA	TRBD1	TRBV24-1	TGTGCCACCAGTCGCCAGGGGGCGTGCAATCAGCCCCAGCATTTT	CATSRQGACNQPQHF
TRBJ2-2	once	NA	TRBV10-3	TGTGCCATCAGTCGAGGTAGTTTTAACACCGGGGAGCTGTTTTTT	CAISRGSFNTGELFF
TRBJ2-7	many	TRBD2	TRBV5-1	TGCGCCAGCGGTGTCGGGACTAGCGGGACGATGTCCTACGAGCAGTACTTC	CASGVGTSGTMSYEQYF
TRBJ1-1	NA	NA	TRBV3-1/TRBV3-2	TGTGCCAGCAGCCACCTACTAGGGAACACTGAAGCTTTCTTT	CASSHLLGNTEAFF
TRBJ2-3	NA	NA	TRBV7-2	TGTGCCAGCAGCTTAGGGCCCCCCTCGAGCACAGATACGCAGTATTTT	CASSLGPPSSTDTQYF
TRBJ1-4	NA	TRBD1	TRBV5-4	TGTGCCAGCAGCTCTTCGACAGGGATTAATGAAAAACTGTTTTTT	CASSSSTGINEKLFF
TRBJ1-5	NA	TRBD1	TRBV7-2	TGTGCCAGCAGCTTAGACAGGGGGCAGTATCAGCCCCAGCATTTT	CASSLDRGQYQPQHF
TRBJ1-2	NA	NA	TRBV12-3/TRBV12-4	TGTGCCAGCGGGACACGTGAGGGCTACACCTTC	CASGTREGYTF
TRBJ2-7	once	TRBD1	TRBV7-9	TGTGCCAGCAGCTCGACAGGGGCCTATTCCGCCGATTACGAGCAGTACTTC	CASSSTGAYSADYEQYF